These T cell receptor beta chains were read from a single sample in a study of T cell repertoires in cytomegalovirus infection. What these receptors recognize is not known. TCRdb fed the reads into MiXCR, producing one record per CDR3 protein. The table records tens of thousands of distinct CDR3 sequences, more than 20% of them present only once. The sequencing here drew on CD8+ T cells from cultured PBMCs, taken from culture after CMV antigen stimulation. The receptors originated from a human donor in good health (CMV status not recorded). Some clones in this sample may be carry-over from other donors' samples. CDR3s include the opening cysteine and the closing phenylalanine or tryptophan. The D gene is left open where the match is weak. Clone size appears in some rows only: once, few, many, or a class for an expanded clone.

d_gene,v_gene,abundance,j_gene,CDR3nt,CDR3aa
NA,TRBV28,NA,TRBJ2-2,TGTGCCAGCACCCGGGGTGGGGAGCTGTTTTTT,CASTRGGELFF
NA,TRBV7-2,many,TRBJ1-2,TGTGCCAGCAGCTTGCCAGGGCGAGGGGGGGGCTACACCTTC,CASSLPGRGGGYTF
TRBD1,TRBV7-9,many,TRBJ2-7,TGTGCCAGCAGCTTAGGGCCCGGACAGGGGGCGGTCGAGCAGTACTTC,CASSLGPGQGAVEQYF
TRBD1,TRBV20-1,NA,TRBJ2-3,TGCAGTGTTGACAGGGGGACTAGCACAGATACGCAGTATTTT,CSVDRGTSTDTQYF
NA,TRBV19,few,TRBJ2-2,TGTGCCAGTAGTATAGATTCCGGGGAGCTGTTTTTT,CASSIDSGELFF
NA,TRBV6-6,few,TRBJ2-7,TGTGCCAGCAGTTACTCGGGGCGGGAATTCGACGAGCAGTACTTC,CASSYSGREFDEQYF
NA,TRBV18,NA,TRBJ1-1,TGTGCCAGCTCACCATGGCCGGGACAAGAGAACACTGAAGCTTTCTTT,CASSPWPGQENTEAFF
NA,TRBV11-3,NA,TRBJ2-6,TGTGCCAGCAGCCCCGTCGACACTGGGGCCAACGTCCTGACTTTC,CASSPVDTGANVLTF
TRBD2,TRBV29-1,few,TRBJ2-1,TGCAGCGTTGACCGGACTAGCGGGGGCAATGAGCAGTTCTTC,CSVDRTSGGNEQFF
NA,TRBV12-3/TRBV12-4,many,TRBJ1-4,TGTGCCAGTGCCGCAGGGAAGAGCTGGAGAACTAATGAAAAACTGTTTTTT,CASAAGKSWRTNEKLFF
NA,TRBV20-1,once,TRBJ2-3,TGCAGTGCCGCAAAGGACGTTAGCACAGATACGCAGTATTTT,CSAAKDVSTDTQYF